The next 23 T cell receptor beta chains were all read from a single sample in a study of cytomegalovirus exposure and HLA in healthy donors. TCRdb's copy holds only in-frame clones and misses some; the assay was immunoSEQ multiplex PCR. The sample consists of some 250,000 clones, roughly 87% of them appearing once. The sample consisted of PBMCs. These TCRs come from a woman under 40 in good health and CMV-seronegative.

This chain connects TRBV2 to TRBJ2-3, with 11 bases fitting TRBD2. Per the germline V gene, CDR1 is SNHLY and CDR2 is FYNNEI. The CDR3 loop spans 16 amino acids. Germline trimming cut 4 bases from V and 0 bases from J; bases unmatched to any gene: 3. CDR3 sequence reads: CASSVLAGGSTDTQYF. CDR3 DNA sequence: TGTGCCAGCAGTGTTCTAGCGGGAGGAAGCACAGATACGCAGTATTTT.

The gene calls are TRBV29-1 and TRBJ2-7; weak D call: TRBD2 (5 bases). The CDR3 is 13 amino acids. V was trimmed by 6 bases and J by 4 bases, leaving 16 bases between them. The germline V gene encodes CDR1 SQVTM and CDR2 ANQGSEA. CDR3 nucleotides: TGCAGCGTCCGAAAAGCGGTTGGTTACGAGCAGTACTTC. This encodes CSVRKAVGYEQYF.

The rearrangement joins TRBV11-1 to TRBJ2-7, with D perhaps TRBD2 (5 bases). Germline V gene sequence: CDR1 SGHAT, CDR2 FQDESV (reference sequence). The CDR3 loop spans 14 amino acids. The germline V and J ends were trimmed by 5 bases and 10 bases, with 21 bases remaining between them. The CDR3 DNA sequence: TGTGCCAGCAGCGCCCCGGTCGAGGGAGTTGAACAGTACTTC. This translates into CASSAPVEGVEQYF. Using reference TRBV11-1 and TRBJ2-7 for the parts outside the CDR3, the full variable domain is EAEVAQSPRYKITEKSQAVAFWCDPISGHATLYWYRQILGQGPELLVQFQDESVVDDSQLPKDRFSAERLKGVDSTLKIQPAELGDSAMYLCASSAPVEGVEQYFGPGTRLTVT.

V and J are TRBV19 and TRBJ2-1; D is perhaps TRBD1 or TRBD2 (6 bases each). The germline V gene has CDR1 LNHDA and CDR2 SQIVND (reference sequence). V was clipped by 6 bases and J by 0 bases, with 21 bases between them. The CDR3 spans 18 residues. CDR3: CASSEAVGGGLSYNEQFF. In DNA form, the CDR3 reads TGTGCCAGTAGCGAAGCGGTAGGGGGAGGACTCTCCTACAATGAGCAGTTCTTC.

The V and J genes are TRBV11-2 and TRBJ2-6; D possibly matches TRBD1 or TRBD2 (6 bases each). Trimming removed 1 base from V and 2 bases from J, with 18 bases in between. The CDR3 sequence is 19 residues long. From germline, CDR1 is SGHAT and CDR2 FQNNGV. The CDR3, as DNA: TGTGCCAGCAGCTTAGGGCCCCATCTAGGGGGGACTGGGGCCAACGTCCTGACTTTC. This sequence encodes CASSLGPHLGGTGANVLTF.

The V gene is TRBV18, the J gene TRBJ2-3, with 8 nucleotides matching TRBD2. V dropped 3 bases and J dropped 8; count of bases not matched to a gene: 10. The germline gives CDR1 KGHSH, CDR2 LQKENI. The CDR3 loop spans 15 amino acids. This chain's CDR3 is CASSPKREWSGTQYF. The CDR3 bases are TGTGCCAGCTCACCTAAGCGGGAGTGGAGTGGTACGCAGTATTTT.

The rearrangement uses TRBV4-1 and TRBJ2-7; the match to TRBD2 covers 13 bases. The V gene's germline CDR1 is MGHRA and CDR2 YSYEKL. The CDR3 is 17 residues long. The V gene end was trimmed by 4 bases and the J gene end by 4 bases; junction bases not matched to a gene: 10. In DNA form, the CDR3 reads TGCGCCAGCAGCCTACATAGCGGACTAGCGGGAGCGTACGAGCAGTACTTC. This translates into CASSLHSGLAGAYEQYF.

As to this clone: Within the sample, other DNA sequences also encode this same CDR3. The V gene is TRBV13, the J gene TRBJ2-5; weak D call: TRBD1 (6 bases). V lost 4 bases and J lost 0, with 9 bases in between. This CDR3 spans 14 amino acids. From germline, CDR1 is PRHDT and CDR2 FYEKMQ (reference sequence). The CDR3 DNA is TGTGCCAGCAGCTCCAGGGACAACCAAGAGACCCAGTACTTC. It translates to CASSSRDNQETQYF.

The rearrangement uses TRBV5-1 and TRBJ2-5, with TRBD1 matching over 11 bases. The germline gives CDR1 SGHRS, CDR2 YFSETQ. The trim removed 4 bases at V and 1 base at J, leaving 3 bases unmatched. This CDR3 region has 15 residues. The CDR3 loop is CASSVGTGGQETQYF. CDR3 bases: TGCGCCAGCAGCGTCGGGACAGGGGGCCAAGAGACCCAGTACTTC.

The J gene is TRBJ1-1, the V gene TRBV5-1; 8 nucleotides line up with TRBD1. Germline values: CDR1 SGHRS, CDR2 YFSETQ. This CDR3 contains 12 residues. Trimming took 7 bases from V and 5 from J; bases not matched to a gene: 4. This chain's CDR3 is CASRTGGTEAFF. Written as DNA, the CDR3 is TGCGCCAGCCGAACAGGGGGGACTGAAGCTTTCTTT.

The chain links TRBV27 to TRBJ2-1; D tentatively fits TRBD1 or TRBD2 (5 bases each). The V end was cut by 7 bases, the J end by 2 bases, with 12 bases between. Germline V gene sequence: CDR1 MNHEY, CDR2 SMNVEV (reference sequence). This CDR3 has 14 amino acids. CDR3 residues: CASKPLGAYNEQFF. CDR3 DNA: TGTGCCAGCAAGCCACTAGGGGCCTACAATGAGCAGTTCTTC.

This clone came up once. V gene TRBV28 combines with J gene TRBJ2-6, with 7 bases fitting TRBD2. Germline lookup yields CDR1 MDHEN and CDR2 SYDVKM. Trimming took 5 bases from V and 0 from J; bases not matched to a gene: 13. The CDR3 runs 19 residues. This CDR3 reads CASSRMRGGGASGANVLTF. The CDR3 DNA reads as TGTGCCAGCAGTCGGATGCGCGGGGGTGGCGCCTCTGGGGCCAACGTCCTGACTTTC.

The chain recombines TRBV19 with TRBJ2-7; 14 positions match TRBD2. The CDR3 length is 15 residues. V was pared by 5 bases and J by 3 bases, with 3 bases of the junction left unmatched. CDR1 LNHDA and CDR2 SQIVND come from the germline V gene (reference sequence). The CDR3 here is CASSPGLAGDYEQYF. The CDR3 DNA reads as TGTGCCAGTAGTCCGGGACTAGCGGGAGACTACGAGCAGTACTTC.

This sequence joins TRBV7-6 and TRBJ2-2; 8 nucleotides line up with TRBD2. The germline CDR1 and CDR2 sequences are SGHVS and FNYEAQ. V dropped 1 base and J dropped 8; count of bases not matched to a gene: 6. CDR3 size: 15 residues. Here the CDR3 DNA reads TGTGCCAGCAGCTTAGACGGGAGGGGATTTGGGGAGCTGTTTTTT. Residues: CASSLDGRGFGELFF.

The CDR3 reads CASSPPAGGIDTQYF. As DNA, the CDR3 is TGTGCCAGCTCACCACCAGCGGGAGGTATCGATACGCAGTATTTT. The chain links TRBV18 to TRBJ2-3, with 9 bases lining up with TRBD2. This CDR3 is built from 15 residues. V was pared by 0 bases and J by 6 bases, with 4 bases of the junction left unmatched. From germline, CDR1 is KGHSH and CDR2 LQKENI. Combining the CDR3 with reference TRBV18 and TRBJ2-3 gives the whole variable domain NAGVMQNPRHLVRRRGQEARLRCSPMKGHSHVYWYRQLPEEGLKFMVYLQKENIIDESGMPKERFSAEFPKEGPSILRIQQVVRGDSAAYFCASSPPAGGIDTQYFGPGTRLTVL.

This clone has a single count. The rearrangement joins TRBV7-8 to TRBJ2-1; 12 positions match TRBD2. With 4 bases clipped from V and 5 bases from J, the junction kept 6 bases outside the gene matches. Germline CDR1 is SGHVS and CDR2 is FQNEAQ. The CDR3 extends over 16 amino acids. CDR3 DNA: TGTGCCAGCAGCTCGACTAGCGGGAGAATTCACAATGAGCAGTTCTTC. It encodes CASSSTSGRIHNEQFF.

The chain is built from TRBV6-1 and TRBJ2-1, with D tentatively TRBD2 (5 bases). The CDR3 contains 13 residues. V was trimmed by 3 bases and J by 5 bases, leaving 8 bases between them. The germline V gene encodes CDR1 MNHNS and CDR2 SASEGT. CDR3 loop: CASSDLGDNEQFF. As DNA, the CDR3 is TGTGCCAGCAGTGACTTGGGAGACAATGAGCAGTTCTTC.

The V gene is TRBV11-3, the J gene TRBJ2-1; D unclear. This CDR3 is built from 13 residues. V shed 2 bases and J shed 10 bases, with 12 bases lying between them. Germline V gene data show CDR1 as SGHNT and CDR2 as YENEEA. The DNA for the CDR3 is TGTGCCAGCAGCTTATTGTTATTGGGCGAGCAGTTCTTC. Residues: CASSLLLLGEQFF.

The chain has TRBV6-5 and TRBJ1-1; D unclear. Germline V CDR1 and CDR2: MNHEY, SVGAGI. CDR3 length equals 15 residues. V dropped 5 bases and J dropped 3 bases, with 16 bases sitting between them. The CDR3 bases are TGTGCCAGCAGTCGGGAATTCACAAGGGACACTGAAGCTTTCTTT. Residues: CASSREFTRDTEAFF.

This chain uses TRBV25-1 with TRBJ2-1; 8 nucleotides line up with TRBD1. V trimming: 5 bases; J trimming: 4 bases; junction bases outside the gene matches: 13. The CDR3 loop spans 17 amino acids. Germline lookup yields CDR1 MGHDK and CDR2 SYGVNS. CDR3 amino acids: CASSTLEGRGLYNEQFF. In DNA, the CDR3 is TGTGCCAGCAGTACCCTTGAGGGCAGGGGGCTTTACAATGAGCAGTTCTTC.

The chain has TRBV6-5 and TRBJ1-3; D call uncertain. The CDR3 is 14 amino acids. Germline V gene lookup returns CDR1 MNHEY and CDR2 SVGAGI. Trimming removed 5 bases from V and 0 bases from J, with 8 bases in between. CDR3 nucleotide sequence: TGTGCCAGCAGTCGGGAAAGCTCTGGAAACACCATATATTTT. It translates to CASSRESSGNTIYF.

The gene calls are TRBV5-6 and TRBJ2-1; D remains unclear. From germline, CDR1 is SGHDT and CDR2 YYEEEE. CDR3 size: 12 residues. Trimming left V 2 bases short and J 5 bases short, with 5 bases between. The CDR3: CASSFTDNEQFF. The CDR3 DNA reads TGTGCCAGCAGCTTTACTGACAATGAGCAGTTCTTC.

The chain uses TRBV7-2 and TRBJ2-7, with D hard to call. V lost 6 bases and J 0 bases, leaving 6 bases between the germline ends. Germline loops: CDR1 SGHTA, CDR2 FQGNSA. CDR3 length: 12 residues. CDR3 loop: CASSDTSYEQYF. The CDR3 bases are TGTGCCAGCAGTGACACCTCCTACGAGCAGTACTTC.